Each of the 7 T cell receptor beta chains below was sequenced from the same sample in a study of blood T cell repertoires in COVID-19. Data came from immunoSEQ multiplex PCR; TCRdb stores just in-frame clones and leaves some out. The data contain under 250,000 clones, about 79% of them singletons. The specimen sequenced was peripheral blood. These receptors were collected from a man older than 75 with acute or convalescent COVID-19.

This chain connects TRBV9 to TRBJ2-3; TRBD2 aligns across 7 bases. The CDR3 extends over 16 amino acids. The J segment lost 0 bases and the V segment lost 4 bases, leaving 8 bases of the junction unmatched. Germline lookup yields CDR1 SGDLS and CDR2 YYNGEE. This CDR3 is CASSPVHGRSTDTQYF. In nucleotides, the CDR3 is TGTGCCAGCAGCCCAGTGCACGGGAGGAGCACAGATACGCAGTATTTT. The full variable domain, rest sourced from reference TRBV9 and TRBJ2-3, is DSGVTQTPKHLITATGQRVTLRCSPRSGDLSVYWYQQSLDQGLQFLIQYYNGEERAKGNILERFSAQQFPDLHSELNLSSLELGDSALYFCASSPVHGRSTDTQYFGPGTRLTVL.

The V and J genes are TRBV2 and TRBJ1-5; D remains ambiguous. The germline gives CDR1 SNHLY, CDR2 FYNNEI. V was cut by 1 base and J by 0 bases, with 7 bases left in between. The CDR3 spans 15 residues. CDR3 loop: CASSEGRLSNQPQHF. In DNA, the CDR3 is TGTGCCAGCAGTGAAGGGCGGCTTAGCAATCAGCCCCAGCATTTT.

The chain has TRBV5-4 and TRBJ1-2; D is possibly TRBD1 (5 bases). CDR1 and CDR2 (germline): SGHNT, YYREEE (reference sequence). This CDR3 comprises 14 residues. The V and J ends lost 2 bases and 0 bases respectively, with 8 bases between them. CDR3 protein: CASSFRATNYGYTF. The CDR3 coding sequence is TGTGCCAGCAGCTTCAGGGCCACTAACTATGGCTACACCTTC.

The CDR3 DNA is TGTGCCAGCAGTTCCTACCTTTCCGGGACCCAGTACTTC. Protein product: CASSSYLSGTQYF. The chain recombines TRBV6-5 with TRBJ2-5; D not resolved. CDR3 size: 13 residues. Germline CDR1 MNHEY, CDR2 SVGAGI. Trimming took 4 bases from V and 7 from J, leaving 13 bases between them.

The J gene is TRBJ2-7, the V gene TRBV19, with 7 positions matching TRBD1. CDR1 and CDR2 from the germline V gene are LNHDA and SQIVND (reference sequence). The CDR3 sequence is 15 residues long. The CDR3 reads CATPRRGTESYEQYF. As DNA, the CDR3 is TGTGCGACGCCACGTCGAGGGACAGAGAGTTACGAGCAGTACTTC.

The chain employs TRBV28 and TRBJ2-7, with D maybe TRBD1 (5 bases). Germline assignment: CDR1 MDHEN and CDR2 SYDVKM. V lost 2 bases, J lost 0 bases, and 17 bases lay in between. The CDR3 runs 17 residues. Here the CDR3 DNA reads TGTGCCAGCAGTTTACCGGGCTTTGACAGAAACTCCTACGAGCAGTACTTC. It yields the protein CASSLPGFDRNSYEQYF. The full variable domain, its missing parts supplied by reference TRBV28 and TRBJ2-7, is DVKVTQSSRYLVKRTGEKVFLECVQDMDHENMFWYRQDPGLGLRLIYFSYDVKMKEKGDIPEGYSVSREKKERFSLILESASTNQTSMYLCASSLPGFDRNSYEQYFGPGTRLTVT.

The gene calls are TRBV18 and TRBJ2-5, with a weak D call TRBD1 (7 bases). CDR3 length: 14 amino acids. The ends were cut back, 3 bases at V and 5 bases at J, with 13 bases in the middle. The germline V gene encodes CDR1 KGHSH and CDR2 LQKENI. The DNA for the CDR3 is TGTGCCAGCTCACCTGGACAGGCGGGGGAGACCCAGTACTTC. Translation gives CASSPGQAGETQYF.